This T cell receptor beta chain is drawn from a study of blood T cell repertoires in COVID-19. Turning to the study itself: Sites in the United States, Italy and Spain provided acute and convalescent COVID-19 samples. From T cells, B-cell-depleted T cells, or PBMCs came the material, which was cDNA or gDNA.

This CDR3 comprises 15 residues. The germline V and J ends were trimmed by 2 bases and 5 bases, with 12 bases remaining between them. Looked up from germline, CDR1 is SGHTA and CDR2 is FQGNSA. As originally analysed: Nucleated cell counts were estimated from reference gene primer amplification. Method: immunoSEQ multiplex PCR; TCRdb's copy keeps in-frame clones and lacks some. That table supplies the V and J calls and clone size; D and trimming were determined from the DNA. Seen here are over 13,000 clones, roughly 91% observed once, and the top ten hold 8.1%. The material sequenced was peripheral blood. This TCR derives from a human donor in a cohort sampled during active COVID-19. The V gene is TRBV7-2, the J gene TRBJ2-2; D is ambiguous. Here the CDR3 reads CASSLWAPITGELFF. The CDR3 nucleotides read TGTGCCAGCAGCTTATGGGCCCCCATTACCGGGGAGCTGTTTTTT.